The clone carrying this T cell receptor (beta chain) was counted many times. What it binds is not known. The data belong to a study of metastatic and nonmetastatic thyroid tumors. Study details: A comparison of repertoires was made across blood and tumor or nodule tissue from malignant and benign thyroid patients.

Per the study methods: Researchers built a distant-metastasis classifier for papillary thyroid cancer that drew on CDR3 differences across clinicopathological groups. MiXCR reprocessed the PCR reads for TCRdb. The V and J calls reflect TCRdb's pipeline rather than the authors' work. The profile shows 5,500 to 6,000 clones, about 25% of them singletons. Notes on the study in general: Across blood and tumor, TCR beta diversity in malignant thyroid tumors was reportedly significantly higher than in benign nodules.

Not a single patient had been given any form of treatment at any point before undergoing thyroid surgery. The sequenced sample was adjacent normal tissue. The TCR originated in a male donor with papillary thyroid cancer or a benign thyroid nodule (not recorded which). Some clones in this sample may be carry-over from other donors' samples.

The CDR3 is CASSPGQSYGYTF. The CDR3 DNA is TGTGCCAGCTCACCAGGACAAAGCTATGGCTACACCTTC. The chain links TRBV18 to TRBJ1-2; D is perhaps TRBD1 (5 bases). Trimming pared 2 bases from V and 4 bases from J, leaving 8 bases between. The V gene's germline CDR1 is KGHSH and CDR2 LQKENI. The CDR3 loop spans 13 amino acids.